This T cell receptor (beta chain) was obtained from a study of shared clonotypes between healthy human individuals. Study-wide results and caveats: Estimated richness was generally greater in naive than memory subsets. Sharing of clonotypes among donors was expected to vary with sequencing depth.

Donors comprised healthy HIV-negative adults lacking recent acute infections or vaccinations. About this clone itself: Its cognate antigen is unknown.

Authors' data handling: Because ImmunoSEQ provided only junction sequences with no quality scores, the filtering differed. The table came from immunoSEQ multiplex PCR; TCRdb's copy has only in-frame clones and leaves some out. V and J calls plus clone size are reproduced from that table; the DNA served to infer D and trimming. This sample has 1.6 million or so clones; 98% occur once, and the top ten carry roughly 0.36%. The CDR3 extends over 16 amino acids. V was clipped by 7 bases and J by 7 bases; unmatched bases: 16. Germline V CDR1 and CDR2: WSHSY, SAAADI. The sequenced material came from naive CD4+ T cells sorted from blood. As to subset: CD45RA+ positively selected. The source is a man aged 25-45 years in good health. The chain has TRBV10-2 and TRBJ2-1; 7 bases are a match to TRBD2. DNA for the CDR3: TGCGCCAGCACCCAGAGGGCGGGAGCTGGGGTTAATGAGCAGTTCTTC. This gives the protein CASTQRAGAGVNEQFF.